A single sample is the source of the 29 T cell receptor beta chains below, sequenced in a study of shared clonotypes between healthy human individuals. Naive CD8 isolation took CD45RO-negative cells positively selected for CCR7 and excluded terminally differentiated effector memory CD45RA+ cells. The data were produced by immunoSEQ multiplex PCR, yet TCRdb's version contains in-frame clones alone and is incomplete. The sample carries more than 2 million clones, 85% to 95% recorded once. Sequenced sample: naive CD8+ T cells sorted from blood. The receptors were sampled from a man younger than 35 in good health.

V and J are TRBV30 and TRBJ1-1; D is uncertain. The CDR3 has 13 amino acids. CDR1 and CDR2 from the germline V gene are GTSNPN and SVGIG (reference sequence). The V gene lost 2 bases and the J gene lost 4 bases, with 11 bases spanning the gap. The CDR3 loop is CAWSLVEGTEAFF. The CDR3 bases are TGTGCCTGGAGTCTGGTTGAGGGCACTGAAGCTTTCTTT.

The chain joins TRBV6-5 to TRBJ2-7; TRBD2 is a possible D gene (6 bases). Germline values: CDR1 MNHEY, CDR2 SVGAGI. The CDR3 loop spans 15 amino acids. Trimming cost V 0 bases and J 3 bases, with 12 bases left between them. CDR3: CASSYSEGSLYEQYF. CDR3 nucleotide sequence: TGTGCCAGCAGTTACTCGGAGGGAAGCCTCTACGAGCAGTACTTC.

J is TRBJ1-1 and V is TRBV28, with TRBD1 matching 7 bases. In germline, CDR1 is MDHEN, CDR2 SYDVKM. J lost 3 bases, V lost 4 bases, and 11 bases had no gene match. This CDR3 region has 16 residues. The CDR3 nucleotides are TGTGCCAGCAGTTCCCCCAGGGAGGGGGCCTACACTGAAGCTTTCTTT. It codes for CASSSPREGAYTEAFF.

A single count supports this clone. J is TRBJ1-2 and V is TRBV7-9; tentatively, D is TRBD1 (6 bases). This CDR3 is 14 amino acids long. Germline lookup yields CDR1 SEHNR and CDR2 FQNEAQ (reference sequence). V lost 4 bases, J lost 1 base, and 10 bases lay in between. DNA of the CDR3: TGTGCCAGCAGCTCCGGACAGATTAACTATGGCTACACCTTC. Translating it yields CASSSGQINYGYTF.

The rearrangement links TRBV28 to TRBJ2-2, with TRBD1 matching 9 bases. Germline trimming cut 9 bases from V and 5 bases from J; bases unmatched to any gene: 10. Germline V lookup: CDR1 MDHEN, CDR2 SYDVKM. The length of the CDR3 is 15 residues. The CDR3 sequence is CASKSTGGWTGELFF. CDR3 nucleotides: TGTGCCAGTAAATCAACAGGGGGCTGGACCGGGGAGCTGTTTTTT.

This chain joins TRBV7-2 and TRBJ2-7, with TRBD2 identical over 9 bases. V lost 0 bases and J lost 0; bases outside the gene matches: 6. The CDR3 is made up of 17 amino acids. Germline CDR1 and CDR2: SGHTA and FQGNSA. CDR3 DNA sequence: TGTGCCAGCAGCTTAGCGCTTAGCGGGAGCCTCTCCTACGAGCAGTACTTC. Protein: CASSLALSGSLSYEQYF.

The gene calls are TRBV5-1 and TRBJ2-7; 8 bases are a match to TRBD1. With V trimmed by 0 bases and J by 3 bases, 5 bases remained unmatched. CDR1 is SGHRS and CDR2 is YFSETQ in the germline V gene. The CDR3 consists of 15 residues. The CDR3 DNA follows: TGCGCCAGCAGCTTGGCCCAGGGGGCGGTCTACGAGCAGTACTTC. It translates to CASSLAQGAVYEQYF.

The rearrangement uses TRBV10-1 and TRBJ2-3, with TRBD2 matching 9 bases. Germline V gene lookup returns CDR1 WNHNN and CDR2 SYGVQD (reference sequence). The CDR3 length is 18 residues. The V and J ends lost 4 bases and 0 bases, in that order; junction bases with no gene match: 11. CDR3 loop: CASSGGLAKSSSTDTQYF. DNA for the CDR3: TGCGCCAGCAGTGGGGGACTAGCAAAATCATCTAGCACAGATACGCAGTATTTT.

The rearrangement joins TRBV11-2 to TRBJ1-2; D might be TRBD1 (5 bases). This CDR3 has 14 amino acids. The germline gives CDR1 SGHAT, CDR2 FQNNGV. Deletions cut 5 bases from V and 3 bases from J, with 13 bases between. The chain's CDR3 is CASSGLGGDYGYTF. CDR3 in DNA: TGTGCCAGCAGCGGGTTGGGAGGGGACTATGGCTACACCTTC.

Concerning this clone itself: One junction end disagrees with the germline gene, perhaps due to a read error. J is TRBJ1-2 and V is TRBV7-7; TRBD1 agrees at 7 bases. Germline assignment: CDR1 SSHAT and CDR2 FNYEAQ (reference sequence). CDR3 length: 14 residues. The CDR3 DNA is TGTGCTAGCAGCCGAACTCGAGGGGGCTGGGGCTACACCTTC. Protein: CASSRTRGGWGYTF.

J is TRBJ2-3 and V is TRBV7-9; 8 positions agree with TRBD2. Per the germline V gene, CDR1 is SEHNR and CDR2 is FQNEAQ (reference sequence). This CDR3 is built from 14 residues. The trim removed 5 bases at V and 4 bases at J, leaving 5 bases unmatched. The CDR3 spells CASSPPRGADTQYF. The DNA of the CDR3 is TGTGCCAGCAGCCCTCCGCGGGGGGCAGATACGCAGTATTTT.

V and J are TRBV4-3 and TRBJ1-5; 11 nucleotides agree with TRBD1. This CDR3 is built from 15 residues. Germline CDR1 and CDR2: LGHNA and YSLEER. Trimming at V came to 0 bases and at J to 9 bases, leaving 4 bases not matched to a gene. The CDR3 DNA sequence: TGCGCCAGCAGCCAAGACTGGGACAGGGGGACGCCCCAGCATTTT. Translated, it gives CASSQDWDRGTPQHF.

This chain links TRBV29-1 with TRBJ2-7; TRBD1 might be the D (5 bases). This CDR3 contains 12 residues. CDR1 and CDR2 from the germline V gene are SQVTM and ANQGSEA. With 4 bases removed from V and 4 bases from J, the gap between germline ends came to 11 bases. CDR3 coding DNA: TGCAGCGTTGTTTTGCAGGGATACGAGCAGTACTTC. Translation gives CSVVLQGYEQYF.

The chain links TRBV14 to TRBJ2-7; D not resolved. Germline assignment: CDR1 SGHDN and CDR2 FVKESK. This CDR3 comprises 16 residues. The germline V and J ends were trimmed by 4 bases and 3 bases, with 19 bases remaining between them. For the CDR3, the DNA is TGTGCCAGCAGCCTAGCTCCTGGGGATCCTTTCTACGAGCAGTACTTC. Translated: CASSLAPGDPFYEQYF.

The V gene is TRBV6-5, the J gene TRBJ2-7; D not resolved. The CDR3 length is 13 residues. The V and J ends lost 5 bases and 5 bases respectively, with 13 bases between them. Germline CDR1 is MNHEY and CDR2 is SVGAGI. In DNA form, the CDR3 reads TGTGCCAGCAGTGACACGGGCGTCGACGAGCAGTACTTC. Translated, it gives CASSDTGVDEQYF.

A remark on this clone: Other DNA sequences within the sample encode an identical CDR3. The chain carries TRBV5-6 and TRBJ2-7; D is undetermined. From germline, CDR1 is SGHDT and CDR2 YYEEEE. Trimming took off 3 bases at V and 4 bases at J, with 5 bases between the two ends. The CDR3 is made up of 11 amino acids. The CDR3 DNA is TGTGCCAGCAGCTCTACTTACGAGCAGTACTTC. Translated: CASSSTYEQYF.

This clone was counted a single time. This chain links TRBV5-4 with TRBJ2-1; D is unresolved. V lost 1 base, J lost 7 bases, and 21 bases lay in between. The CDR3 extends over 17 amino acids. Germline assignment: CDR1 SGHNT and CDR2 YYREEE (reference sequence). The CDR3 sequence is CASSLWGFGPLGNEQFF. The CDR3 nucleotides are TGTGCCAGCAGCTTGTGGGGTTTTGGCCCCCTCGGGAATGAGCAGTTCTTC.

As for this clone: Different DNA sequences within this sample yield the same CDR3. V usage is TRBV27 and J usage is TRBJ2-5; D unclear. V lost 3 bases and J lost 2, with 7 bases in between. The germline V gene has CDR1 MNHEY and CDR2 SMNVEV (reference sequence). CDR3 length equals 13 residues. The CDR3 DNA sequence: TGTGCCAGCAGTTTTGCCGGACAAGAGACCCAGTACTTC. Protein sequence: CASSFAGQETQYF.

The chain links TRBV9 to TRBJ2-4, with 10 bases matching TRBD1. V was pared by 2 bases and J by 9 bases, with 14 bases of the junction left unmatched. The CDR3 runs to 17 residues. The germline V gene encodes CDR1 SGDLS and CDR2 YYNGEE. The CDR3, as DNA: TGTGCCAGCAGCGTGACGAGGGACAGGGGAGTGGGGAGCATTCAGTACTTC. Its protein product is CASSVTRDRGVGSIQYF.

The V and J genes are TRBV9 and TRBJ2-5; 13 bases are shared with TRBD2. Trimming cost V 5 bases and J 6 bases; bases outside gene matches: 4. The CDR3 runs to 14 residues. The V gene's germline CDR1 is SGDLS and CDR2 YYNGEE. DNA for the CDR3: TGTGCCAGCAGTGGGACTAGCGGGATCAAGACCCAGTACTTC. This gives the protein CASSGTSGIKTQYF. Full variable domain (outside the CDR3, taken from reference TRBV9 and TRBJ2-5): DSGVTQTPKHLITATGQRVTLRCSPRSGDLSVYWYQQSLDQGLQFLIQYYNGEERAKGNILERFSAQQFPDLHSELNLSSLELGDSALYFCASSGTSGIKTQYFGPGTRLLVL.

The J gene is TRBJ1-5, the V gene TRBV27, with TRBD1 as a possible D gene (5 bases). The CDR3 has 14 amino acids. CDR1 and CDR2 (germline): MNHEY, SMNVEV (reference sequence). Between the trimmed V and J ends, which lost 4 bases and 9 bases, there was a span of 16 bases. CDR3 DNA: TGTGCCAGCAGTTCCGGGACTGGTCAGTGGCCCCAGCATTTT. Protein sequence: CASSSGTGQWPQHF.

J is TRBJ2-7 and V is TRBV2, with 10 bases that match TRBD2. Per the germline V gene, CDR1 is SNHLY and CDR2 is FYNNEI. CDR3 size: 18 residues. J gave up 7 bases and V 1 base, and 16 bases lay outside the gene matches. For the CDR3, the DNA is TGTGCCAGCAGTGAAGAAACGGCTAGCGGGGGTATTTTAGGGGAGCAGTACTTC. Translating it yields CASSEETASGGILGEQYF.

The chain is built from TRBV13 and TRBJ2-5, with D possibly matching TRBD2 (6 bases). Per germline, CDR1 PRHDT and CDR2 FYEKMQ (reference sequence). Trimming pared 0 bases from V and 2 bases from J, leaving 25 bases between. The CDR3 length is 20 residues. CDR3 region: CASSLGRGFTFPRGQETQYF. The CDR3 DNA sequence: TGTGCCAGCAGCTTAGGGAGAGGATTCACCTTTCCCCGGGGGCAAGAGACCCAGTACTTC.

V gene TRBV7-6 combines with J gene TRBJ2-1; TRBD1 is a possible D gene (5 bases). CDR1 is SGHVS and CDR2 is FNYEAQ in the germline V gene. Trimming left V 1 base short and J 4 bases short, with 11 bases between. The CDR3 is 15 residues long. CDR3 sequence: CASSLGWGSYNEQFF. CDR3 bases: TGTGCCAGCAGCTTAGGGTGGGGCAGTTACAATGAGCAGTTCTTC.

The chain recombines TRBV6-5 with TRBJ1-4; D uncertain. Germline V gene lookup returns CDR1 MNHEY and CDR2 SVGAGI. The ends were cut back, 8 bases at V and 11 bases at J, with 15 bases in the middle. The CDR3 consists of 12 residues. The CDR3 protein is CASGSTARKLFF. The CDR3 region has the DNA TGTGCCAGCGGATCAACAGCGAGGAAACTGTTTTTT.

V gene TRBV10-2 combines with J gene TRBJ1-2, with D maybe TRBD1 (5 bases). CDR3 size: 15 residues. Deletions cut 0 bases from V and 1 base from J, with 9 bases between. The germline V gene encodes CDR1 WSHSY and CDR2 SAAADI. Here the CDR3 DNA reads TGCGCCAGCAGTGAGTCGGGGGTGATTAACTATGGCTACACCTTC. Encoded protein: CASSESGVINYGYTF.

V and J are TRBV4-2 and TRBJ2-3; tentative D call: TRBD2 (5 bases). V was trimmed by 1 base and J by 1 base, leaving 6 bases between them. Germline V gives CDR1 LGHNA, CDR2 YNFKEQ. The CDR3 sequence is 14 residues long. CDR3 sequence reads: CASSQGTGTDTQYF. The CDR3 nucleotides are TGTGCCAGCAGCCAAGGGACTGGCACAGATACGCAGTATTTT.

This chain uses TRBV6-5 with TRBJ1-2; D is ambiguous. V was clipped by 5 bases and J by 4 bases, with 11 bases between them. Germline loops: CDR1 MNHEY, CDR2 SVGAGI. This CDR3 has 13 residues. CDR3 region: CASSGPAIYGYTF. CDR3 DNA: TGTGCCAGCAGTGGTCCAGCCATCTATGGCTACACCTTC.

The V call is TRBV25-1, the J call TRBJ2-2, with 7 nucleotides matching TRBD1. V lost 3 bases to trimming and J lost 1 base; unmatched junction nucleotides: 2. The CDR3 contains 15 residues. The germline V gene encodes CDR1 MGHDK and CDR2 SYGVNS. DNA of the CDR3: TGTGCCAGCAGTGATTGGACAGGGAACACCGGGGAGCTGTTTTTT. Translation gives CASSDWTGNTGELFF.